This is a list of T cell receptor beta chains from one sample in a study of blood T cell repertoires in COVID-19. This table comes from immunoSEQ multiplex PCR, and its TCRdb copy is limited to in-frame clones, with some not included. The sample lists 73,000 or so clones; approximately 80% were seen once. Sequencing was done on a sample of peripheral blood. The origin of the receptors is a woman aged 55 to 70 with acute or convalescent COVID-19. CDR3s include the opening cysteine and the closing phenylalanine or tryptophan. The order of the fields is V gene, J gene, CDR3 protein.

TRBV15	TRBJ2-2	CATSGEKGGQNTGELFF
TRBV14	TRBJ1-2	CASSPGQFNYGYTF
TRBV2	TRBJ2-7	CASRRRESDYEQYF
TRBV3-1/TRBV3-2	TRBJ1-6	CASSQETGGNSPLHF
TRBV5-6	TRBJ1-1	CASSFKVRFDGAFF
TRBV19	TRBJ1-1	CASSTTERRAFF
TRBV24-1	TRBJ1-1	CATTNRLNTEAFF
TRBV3-1/TRBV3-2	TRBJ2-2	CASSYRGASGELFF
TRBV2	TRBJ1-6	CASSESRYNSPLHF
TRBV11-1	TRBJ1-2	CASSLDRSGNYGYTF
TRBV6-5	TRBJ2-5	CASSSSGRTQYF
TRBV7-9	TRBJ1-5	CASSLKGGDQPQHF
TRBV5-1	TRBJ1-1	CASKETVSGEAFF
TRBV7-9	TRBJ1-1	CASSRETGGEAFF
TRBV5-6	TRBJ1-2	CASSLAGRQGLNGYTF
TRBV4-1	TRBJ1-4	CASSPGYRDPNEKLFF
TRBV18	TRBJ1-2	CASSPARGYENYGYTF
TRBV9	TRBJ1-6	CASSAASKGNSPLHF
TRBV9	TRBJ2-2	CASSLRGGPGELFF
TRBV2	TRBJ2-1	CASTSLAGAGNEQFF
TRBV7-9	TRBJ1-1	CASSFGGDTEAFF
TRBV6-6	TRBJ2-7	CASSNRDRGREQYF
TRBV10-1	TRBJ2-7	CASSAGLEQYF
TRBV11-2	TRBJ1-3	CASSLTALTGNTIYF
TRBV6-2/TRBV6-3	TRBJ1-5	CASRFRQHSNQPQHF
TRBV9	TRBJ1-1	CASSPTGGIGTEAFF
TRBV18	TRBJ2-7	CASSPPVGGIISYEQYF
TRBV11-2	TRBJ2-2	CASSPMGANTGELFF
TRBV6-5	TRBJ1-6	CASSSGGSYAISPLHF
TRBV5-1	TRBJ1-2	CASSLQASGNYGYTF
TRBV18	TRBJ1-2	CASSPQGRAGKDSYGYTF
TRBV19	TRBJ2-3	CASSTIGTSGGTDTQYF
TRBV19	TRBJ1-2	CASFTGAPNYGYTF
TRBV2	TRBJ1-1	CASSTPRQGGNTEAFF
TRBV5-1	TRBJ1-6	CASSSEGLSSYNSPLHF
TRBV10-3	TRBJ1-2	CAISGQSGYTF
TRBV20-1	TRBJ1-2	CSASHSNYGYTF
TRBV2	TRBJ1-2	CASRFSTGENYGYTF
TRBV7-9	TRBJ1-6	CASSTTETDSPLHF
TRBV18	TRBJ1-2	CASSRSRDREIGYTF
TRBV27	TRBJ1-4	CASSFRGQPSTNEKLFF
TRBV15	TRBJ2-1	CATSSRADRGFKNEQFF
TRBV27	TRBJ1-1	CASINGQGTEAFF
TRBV19	TRBJ1-2	CASGFREHYGYTF
TRBV3-1/TRBV3-2	TRBJ1-1	CASSQDPQGRTGKAFF
TRBV5-1	TRBJ1-1	CASSQQGRTEAFF
TRBV6-5	TRBJ2-2	CASFTESNTGELFF
TRBV5-4	TRBJ2-3	CASSFRGADTQYF
TRBV7-3	TRBJ1-6	CASSPETGGNSPLHF
TRBV11-2	TRBJ2-2	CASRRGTANTGELFF
TRBV13	TRBJ2-3	CASSRGSGGSTDTQYF
TRBV3-1/TRBV3-2	TRBJ2-3	CASSRARTDTQYF
TRBV18	TRBJ2-1	CASSRTASSYNEQFF